This T cell receptor beta chain was profiled in a study of T-cell memory formation after mild COVID-19. Study-wide results and caveats: Contracting CD4+ clones were located mainly in CM and EM, and CD8+ clones in EMRA.

To note about this clonotype: Its antigen is unknown.

Germline CDR1 and CDR2: MNHEY and SVGAGI. V was pared by 6 bases and J by 5 bases, with 8 bases of the junction left unmatched. This CDR3 comprises 15 residues. Each CDR3 protein gets one entry after TCRdb re-called the 5' RACE reads with MiXCR. The table includes almost 550,000 distinct CDR3 sequences, about a fifth detected once. Sequencing was performed on PBMCs or a T cell subset sorted from them (not recorded which). V usage is TRBV6-5 and J usage is TRBJ2-5; 11 nucleotides match TRBD1. The clonotype comes from an adult woman who had mild COVID-19 (a few samples of this study predate the infection). Cell type and time point are not known. The CDR3 sequence is CASRRTGGARETQYF. The CDR3 bases are TGTGCCAGCAGAAGGACAGGGGGCGCCCGGGAGACCCAGTACTTC.